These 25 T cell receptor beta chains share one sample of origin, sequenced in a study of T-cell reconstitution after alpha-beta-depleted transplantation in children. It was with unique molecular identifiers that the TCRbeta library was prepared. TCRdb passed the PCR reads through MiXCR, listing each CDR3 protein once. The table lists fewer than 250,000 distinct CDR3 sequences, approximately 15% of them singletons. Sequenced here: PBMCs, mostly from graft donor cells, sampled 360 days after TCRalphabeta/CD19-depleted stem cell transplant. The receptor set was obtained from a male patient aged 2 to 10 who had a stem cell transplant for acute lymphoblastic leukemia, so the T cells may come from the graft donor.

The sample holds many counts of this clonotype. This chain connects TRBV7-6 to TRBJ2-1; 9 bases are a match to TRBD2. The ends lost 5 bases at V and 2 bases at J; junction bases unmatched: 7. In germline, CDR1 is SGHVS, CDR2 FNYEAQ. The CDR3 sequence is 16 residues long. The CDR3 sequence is CASSAGTSSTYNEQFF. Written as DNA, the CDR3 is TGTGCCAGCAGCGCCGGGACTAGCAGCACCTACAATGAGCAGTTCTTC.

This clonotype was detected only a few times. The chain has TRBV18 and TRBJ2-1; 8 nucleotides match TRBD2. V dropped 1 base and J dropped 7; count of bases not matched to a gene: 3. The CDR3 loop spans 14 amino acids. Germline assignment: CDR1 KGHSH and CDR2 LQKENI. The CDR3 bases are TGTGCCAGCTCACCACTAACGGGGGGGAATGAGCAGTTCTTC. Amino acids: CASSPLTGGNEQFF.

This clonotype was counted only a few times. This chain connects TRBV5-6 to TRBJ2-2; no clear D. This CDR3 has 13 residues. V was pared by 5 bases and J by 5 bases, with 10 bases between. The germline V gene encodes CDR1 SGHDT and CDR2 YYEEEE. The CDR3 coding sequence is TGTGCCAGCAGAATCGCGGAGACCGGGGAGCTGTTTTTT. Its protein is CASRIAETGELFF.

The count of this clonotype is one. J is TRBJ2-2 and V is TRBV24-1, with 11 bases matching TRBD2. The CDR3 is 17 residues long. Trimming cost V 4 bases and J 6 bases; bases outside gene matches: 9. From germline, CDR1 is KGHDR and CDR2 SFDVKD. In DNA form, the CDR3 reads TGTGCCACCAGTGACCGTACTAGCGGGGGAAAGGCCGGGGAGCTGTTTTTT. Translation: CATSDRTSGGKAGELFF.

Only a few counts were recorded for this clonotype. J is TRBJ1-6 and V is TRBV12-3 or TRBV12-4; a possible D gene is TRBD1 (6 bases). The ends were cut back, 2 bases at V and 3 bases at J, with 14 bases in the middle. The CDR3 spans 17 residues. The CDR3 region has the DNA TGTGCCAGCAGTTTAAGAGGCATAGGGGGCTATAATTCACCCCTCCACTTT. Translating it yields CASSLRGIGGYNSPLHF.

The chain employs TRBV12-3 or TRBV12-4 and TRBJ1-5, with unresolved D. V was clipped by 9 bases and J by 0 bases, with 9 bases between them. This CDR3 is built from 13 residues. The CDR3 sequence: CASGGFSNQPQHF. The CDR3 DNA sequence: TGTGCCAGTGGAGGATTTAGCAATCAGCCCCAGCATTTT.

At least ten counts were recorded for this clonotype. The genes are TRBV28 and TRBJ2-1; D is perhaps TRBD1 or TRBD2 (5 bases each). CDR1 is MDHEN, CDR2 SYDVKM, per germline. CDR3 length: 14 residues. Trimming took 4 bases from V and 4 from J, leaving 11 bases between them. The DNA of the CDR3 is TGTGCCAGCAGTTGGGACCGCCGATACAATGAGCAGTTCTTC. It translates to CASSWDRRYNEQFF.

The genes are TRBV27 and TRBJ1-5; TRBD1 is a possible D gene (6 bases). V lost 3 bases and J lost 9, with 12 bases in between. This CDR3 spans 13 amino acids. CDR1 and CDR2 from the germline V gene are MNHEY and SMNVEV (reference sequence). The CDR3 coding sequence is TGTGCCAGCAGTTTGGGGGCGGGTGGGCCCCAGCATTTT. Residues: CASSLGAGGPQHF.

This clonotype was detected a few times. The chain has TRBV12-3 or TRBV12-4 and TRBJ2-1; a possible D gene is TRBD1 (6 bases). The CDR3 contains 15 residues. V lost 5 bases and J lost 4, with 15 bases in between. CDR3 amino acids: CASSGGQPLYNEQFF. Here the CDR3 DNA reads TGTGCCAGCAGTGGCGGACAGCCATTGTACAATGAGCAGTTCTTC.

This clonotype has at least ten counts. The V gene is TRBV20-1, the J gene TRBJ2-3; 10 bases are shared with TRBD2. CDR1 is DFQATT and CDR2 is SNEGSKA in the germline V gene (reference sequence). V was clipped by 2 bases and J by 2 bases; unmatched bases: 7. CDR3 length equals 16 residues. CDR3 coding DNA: TGCAGTGCTAGACTTAACCTAGCGGGGGACACAGATACGCAGTATTTT. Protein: CSARLNLAGDTDTQYF.

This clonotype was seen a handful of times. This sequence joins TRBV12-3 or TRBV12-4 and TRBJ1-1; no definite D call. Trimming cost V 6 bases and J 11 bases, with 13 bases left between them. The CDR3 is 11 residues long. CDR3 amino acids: CASSPPGPAFF. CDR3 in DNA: TGTGCCAGCAGCCCCCCGGGCCCCGCTTTCTTT.

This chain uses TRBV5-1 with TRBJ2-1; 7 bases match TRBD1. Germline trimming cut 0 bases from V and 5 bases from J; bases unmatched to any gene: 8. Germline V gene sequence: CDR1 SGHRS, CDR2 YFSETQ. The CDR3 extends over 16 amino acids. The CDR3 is CASSLGTGVLHNEQFF. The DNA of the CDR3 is TGCGCCAGCAGCTTGGGAACAGGGGTGCTTCACAATGAGCAGTTCTTC.

The CDR3 sequence is CASSFRQGLAKNIQYF. Written as DNA, the CDR3 is TGTGCCAGCAGTTTCCGACAGGGATTGGCCAAAAACATTCAGTACTTC. The rearrangement joins TRBV27 to TRBJ2-4, with 7 bases lining up with TRBD1. Per germline, CDR1 MNHEY and CDR2 SMNVEV (reference sequence). V trimming: 3 bases; J trimming: 1 base; junction bases outside the gene matches: 6. This CDR3 contains 16 residues.

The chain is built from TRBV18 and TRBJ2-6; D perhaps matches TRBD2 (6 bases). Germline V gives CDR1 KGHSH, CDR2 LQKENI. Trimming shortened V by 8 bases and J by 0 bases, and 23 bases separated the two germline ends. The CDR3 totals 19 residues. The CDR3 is CASPKIGGVTSSGANVLTF. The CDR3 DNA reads TGTGCCAGCCCCAAGATAGGCGGGGTAACGAGCTCTGGGGCCAACGTCCTGACTTTC. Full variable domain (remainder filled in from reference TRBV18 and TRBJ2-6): NAGVMQNPRHLVRRRGQEARLRCSPMKGHSHVYWYRQLPEEGLKFMVYLQKENIIDESGMPKERFSAEFPKEGPSILRIQQVVRGDSAAYFCASPKIGGVTSSGANVLTFGAGSRLTVL.

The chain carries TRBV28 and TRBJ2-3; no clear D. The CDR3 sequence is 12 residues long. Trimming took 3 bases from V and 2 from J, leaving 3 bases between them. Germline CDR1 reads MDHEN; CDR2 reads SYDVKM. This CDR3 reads CASSFITDTQYF. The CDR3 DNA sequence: TGTGCCAGCAGTTTTATCACAGATACGCAGTATTTT.

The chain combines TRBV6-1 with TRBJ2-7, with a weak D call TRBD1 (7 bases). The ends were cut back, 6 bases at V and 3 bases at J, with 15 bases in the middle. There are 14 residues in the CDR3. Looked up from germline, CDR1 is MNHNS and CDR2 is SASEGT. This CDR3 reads CASSRGTEFYEQYF. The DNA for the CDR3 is TGTGCCAGCAGCCGCGGGACAGAGTTCTACGAGCAGTACTTC.

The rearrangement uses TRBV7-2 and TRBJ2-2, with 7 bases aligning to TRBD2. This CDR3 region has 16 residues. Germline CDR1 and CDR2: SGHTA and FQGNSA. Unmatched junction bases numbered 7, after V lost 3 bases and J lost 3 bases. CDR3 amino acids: CASSLGSSGHTGELFF. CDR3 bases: TGTGCCAGCAGCTTGGGGAGTAGCGGGCACACCGGGGAGCTGTTTTTT.

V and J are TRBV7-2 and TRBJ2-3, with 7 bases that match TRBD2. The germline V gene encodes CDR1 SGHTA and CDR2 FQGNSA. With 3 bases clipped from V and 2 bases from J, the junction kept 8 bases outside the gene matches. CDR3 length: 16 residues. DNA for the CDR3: TGTGCCAGCAGCTTTCAGAGCGGGGCGGTCACAGATACGCAGTATTTT. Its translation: CASSFQSGAVTDTQYF.

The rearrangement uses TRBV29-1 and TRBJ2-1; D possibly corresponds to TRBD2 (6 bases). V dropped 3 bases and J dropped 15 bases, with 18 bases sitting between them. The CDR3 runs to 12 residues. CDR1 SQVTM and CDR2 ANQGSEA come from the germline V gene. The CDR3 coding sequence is TGCAGCGTTGATCGGATGGCGGGAACGCCGTTCTTC. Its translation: CSVDRMAGTPFF.

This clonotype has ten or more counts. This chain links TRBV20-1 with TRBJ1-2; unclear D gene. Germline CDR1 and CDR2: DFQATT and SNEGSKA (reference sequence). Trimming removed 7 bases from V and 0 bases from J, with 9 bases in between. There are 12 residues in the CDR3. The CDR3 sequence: CSVTLANYGYTF. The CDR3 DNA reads TGCAGTGTTACACTAGCTAACTATGGCTACACCTTC.

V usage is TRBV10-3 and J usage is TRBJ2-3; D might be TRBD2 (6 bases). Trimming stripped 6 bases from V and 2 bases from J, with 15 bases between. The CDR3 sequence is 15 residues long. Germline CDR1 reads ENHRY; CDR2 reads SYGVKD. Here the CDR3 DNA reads TGTGCCATCAGGCGGGGTTGGCCGTACACAGATACGCAGTATTTT. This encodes CAIRRGWPYTDTQYF.

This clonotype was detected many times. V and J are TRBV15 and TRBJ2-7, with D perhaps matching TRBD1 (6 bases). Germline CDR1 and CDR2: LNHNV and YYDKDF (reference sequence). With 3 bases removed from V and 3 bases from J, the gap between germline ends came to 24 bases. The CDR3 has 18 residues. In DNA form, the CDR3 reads TGTGCCACCAGCAGTAGTAACCGAGGACAGACCTTTCTCTACGAGCAGTACTTC. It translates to CATSSSNRGQTFLYEQYF.

The CDR3 sequence is CASSLLLGEGEETQYF. In DNA form, the CDR3 reads TGTGCCAGCAGCTTATTGTTAGGGGAGGGAGAGGAGACCCAGTACTTC. The gene calls are TRBV7-2 and TRBJ2-5, with 7 bases matching TRBD2. The J segment lost 5 bases and the V segment lost 2 bases, leaving 11 bases of the junction unmatched. Germline CDR1 SGHTA, CDR2 FQGNSA. The CDR3 has 16 residues.

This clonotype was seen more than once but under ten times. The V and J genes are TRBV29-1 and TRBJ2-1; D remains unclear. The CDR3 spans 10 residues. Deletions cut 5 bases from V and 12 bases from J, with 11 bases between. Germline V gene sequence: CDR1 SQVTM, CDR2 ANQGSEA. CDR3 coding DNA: TGCAGCGTTTTCGACTCGGGGCAGTTCTTC. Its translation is CSVFDSGQFF.

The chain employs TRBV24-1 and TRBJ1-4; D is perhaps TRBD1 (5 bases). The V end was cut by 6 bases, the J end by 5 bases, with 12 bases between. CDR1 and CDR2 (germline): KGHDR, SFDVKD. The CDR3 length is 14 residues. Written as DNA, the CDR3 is TGTGCCACCAGTCGTTCCAGGGAAAATGAAAAACTGTTTTTT. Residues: CATSRSRENEKLFF.